This T cell receptor (beta chain) was sequenced in a study of shared clonotypes between healthy human individuals. Study results and caveats: Sample collection involved blood only; tissue repertoires are likely different.

Clones were read by immunoSEQ multiplex PCR, and TCRdb kept only the in-frame ones, dropping some. The repertoire holds over 400,000 clones, with over 70% as singletons. A note on this clone: Antigen specificity is unknown.

Those who donated, Caucasian adults without exception, all lived in Nashville, Tennessee. When samples were unsorted, roughly 91 million PBMCs were used for genomic DNA. The sequencing input was PBMCs. This clonotype was sampled from a woman aged 40 to 50 in good health. Some clones in this sample may be carry-over from other donors' samples.

In DNA form, the CDR3 reads TGTGCCAGCAGCCAAGTTAAGGGTTCTAATGAAAAACTGTTTTTT. Its protein is CASSQVKGSNEKLFF. The V gene is TRBV4-2, the J gene TRBJ1-4; no firm D call. V was trimmed by 1 base and J by 3 bases, leaving 9 bases between them. Germline CDR1 LGHNA, CDR2 YNFKEQ. This CDR3 region has 15 residues.